This TCR beta chain was found in a study of cytomegalovirus exposure and HLA in healthy donors. This PCR relied on a set of 60 Vbeta primers and 13 Jbeta primers. The data were produced by immunoSEQ multiplex PCR, yet TCRdb's version contains in-frame clones alone and is incomplete. This sample carries about 73,000 clones, over 70% of them seen once, and the ten largest clones take around 12%. Overall study findings and caveats: In vitro confirmation showed three CMV-associated chains to be CMV antigen specific.

About this clone itself: Its antigen is unknown.

Source material: PBMCs. This TCR was sampled from a man between 65 and 85 years old in good health and CMV-seronegative.

CDR3 nucleotide sequence: TGTGCCAGCAGCTTAGGCAGGGGGGCCCAAGAGACCCAGTACTTC. Amino acids: CASSLGRGAQETQYF. The chain joins TRBV7-2 to TRBJ2-5, with D possibly matching TRBD1 (7 bases). V was cut by 1 base and J by 1 base, with 10 bases left in between. This CDR3 comprises 15 residues. From germline, CDR1 is SGHTA and CDR2 FQGNSA.